This T cell receptor (beta chain) was sequenced during a study of shared clonotypes between healthy human individuals (dated by TCRdb to about 2020). A note on the overall study: Two women and three men aged 18 to 49 years were included in the cohort. Per donor, three plates each were used for CD4 naive and CD4 memory, two for CD8 naive, and one for CD8 memory. Blood TCR repertoires of about 5 healthy adults were deeply sequenced to estimate repertoire size and the extent of clonotype sharing between individuals. Different laboratories and diverse techniques were used to prepare libraries and sequence TCR repertoires, to increase sequencing depth and limit assay-specific biases. Per donor, leukapheresis produced somewhere between about 0.85 and 10 billion PBMCs. What the work shows at the level of the full study, not this receptor alone: Compared with non-shared clonotypes, the clonotypes found in all four sorted-subset donors had higher generation probabilities. Sampling was restricted to blood, and TCR repertoires in tissues likely differ from the TCR repertoires found in blood. Naive subsets generally had larger estimated clonotype richness than memory subsets. Across a few donors, roughly 5.1% of naive CD4, more than 3% of naive CD8, roughly 2.3% of memory CD4, and approximately 0.4% of memory CD8 clonotypes were shared. Because the study included a small number of donors, the genetic and exposure-history diversity represented was limited. Pairwise subsampling indicated that sequencing depth was expected to affect the degree of clonotype sharing among donors. Incomplete sequencing was indicated by rarefaction of sorted-subset datasets, despite the large sequencing depth.

Using the deep immunoSEQ assay, multiplex PCR amplified TCR CDR3 regions from genomic DNA. For each cell subset, the extracted genomic DNA was distributed evenly across all wells of several immunoSEQ 96-well plates, and each plate served as one replicate. For sorted subsets, each replicate PCR was loaded with roughly 200 ng genomic DNA, equivalent to about 30,000 T cell genomes. Purified libraries were measured with a Qubit 3.0 fluorometer, size-checked on a Bioanalyzer 2100, and measured again with the KAPA Library Quantification kit. A separate single-read 150-cycle Illumina NextSeq 550 flow cell was used to sequence each immunoSEQ 96-well plate. Turning to the authors' computational methods: Because the immunoSEQ output held only junctional sequences and lacked quality scores, the filtering could not match the filtering applied to full-length reads. Sequences were annotated with PyIR, a Python wrapper for IgBLAST v1.9, using IMGT germline references to assign V/J genes and CDR3. Reads were filtered out if the reads had weak V/J assignments (E-value above 1e-6), no CDR3, stop codons, out-of-frame junctions, or ambiguous translated residues. V3J clonotypes were defined by identical inferred V gene, J gene, and CDR3 amino acid sequence. The percentage overlap between two repertoires was calculated by dividing the number of shared unique clonotypes by the size of the smaller repertoire. Richness of each repertoire was evaluated using RTK rarefaction, the Chao1 estimator, and Recon v2.1 estimates of unobserved clonotypes. For all TCRbeta clonotypes obtained by the gDNA method from a few donors, generation probabilities were computed with OLGA. Drawn from immuneACCESS, this table holds only the in-frame rearrangements with V and J called that TCRdb kept. Clones are partly lost; checked studies trace under half to an unresolved V gene and leave the rest unexplained. V and J calls and clone size are given by that table; D and trimming were obtained from the DNA. The sample table shows around 1.1 million clones, and roughly 80% are seen once. The ten largest make up approximately 0.95% of the sample.

To note about this clone: Its antigen remains unidentified. No base-level quality is on record; no much larger clone is a single base apart.

Inclusive of the bounding cysteine and phenylalanine, the CDR3 is 15 residues long. Of all the DNA, just the CDR3 is kept, 45 bases in frame from base 1. CDR1 is given as MNHEY and CDR2 as SVGAGI, both from the germline V gene. Clipping removes 5 bases from V and 7 bases from J, with 7 as the unmatched junction base count. The donors were healthy, HIV-negative adults who had no recently reported acute infections or vaccinations. Every donor was a Caucasian adult residing in Nashville, Tennessee, USA. Magnetic negative selection was used to enrich CD4+ T cells, after which naive cells were positively selected on CD45RA and the negative fraction became the memory subset. Blood was collected by leukapheresis, and PBMCs were isolated by Ficoll-Histopaque density gradient centrifugation and then cryopreserved in liquid nitrogen vapor phase. Analytical flow cytometry was used to check the purity and quantity of each magnetically sorted T cell population. Genomic DNA was isolated from every sorted fraction and measured by UV absorbance on a Nanodrop 2000c.

The chain joins TRBV6-5 to TRBJ2-1; TRBD2 matches 11 bases in the middle. The receptor's source is a man aged 18-30 years in good health. Some clones in this sample may be carry-over from other donors' samples. Sequenced: memory CD4+ T cells from PBMCs. The cell subset or site label on this specimen signifies: CD45RA-negative fraction. The sequenced DNA: TGTGCCAGCAGTCGTAGCGGGAGGGCGGGAAATGAGCAGTTCTTC. This yields the protein CASSRSGRAGNEQFF.